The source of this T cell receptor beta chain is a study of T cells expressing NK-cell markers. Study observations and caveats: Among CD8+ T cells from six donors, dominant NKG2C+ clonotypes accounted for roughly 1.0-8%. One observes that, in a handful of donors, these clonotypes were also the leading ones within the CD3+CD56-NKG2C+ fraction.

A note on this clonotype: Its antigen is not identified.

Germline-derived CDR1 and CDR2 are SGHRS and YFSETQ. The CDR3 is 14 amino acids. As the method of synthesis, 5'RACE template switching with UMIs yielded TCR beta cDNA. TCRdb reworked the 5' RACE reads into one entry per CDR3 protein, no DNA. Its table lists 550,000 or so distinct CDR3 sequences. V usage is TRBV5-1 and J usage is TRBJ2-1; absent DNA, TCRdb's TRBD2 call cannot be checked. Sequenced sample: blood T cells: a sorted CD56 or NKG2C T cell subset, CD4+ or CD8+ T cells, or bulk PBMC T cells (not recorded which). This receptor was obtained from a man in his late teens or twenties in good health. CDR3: CASSLRQAVNEQFF.